These 9 T cell receptor beta chains originate from one sample sequenced in a study of cytomegalovirus exposure and HLA in healthy donors. The primer mix had 60 Vbeta and 13 Jbeta primers. Data came from immunoSEQ multiplex PCR; TCRdb stores just in-frame clones and leaves some out. This sample's clone table lists about 130,000 clones. Sequencing was carried out using PBMCs. Source of these receptors: a man aged 18 to 29 in good health and CMV-seronegative.

The chain joins TRBV2 to TRBJ2-1, with a possible D match to TRBD1 (5 bases). The CDR3 is 11 residues long. CDR1 and CDR2 from the germline V gene are SNHLY and FYNNEI. Trimming took off 6 bases at V and 7 bases at J, with 7 bases between the two ends. This CDR3 reads CASSRANEQFF. CDR3 nucleotides: TGTGCCAGCAGCAGGGCTAATGAGCAGTTCTTC.

V usage is TRBV9 and J usage is TRBJ2-2, with TRBD1 matching 7 bases. Germline CDR1 is SGDLS and CDR2 is YYNGEE. After removal of 4 bases from V and 1 base from J, the junction contained 4 bases not matched to a gene. The CDR3 covers 15 residues. CDR3: CASSLRTGNTGELFF. For the CDR3, the DNA is TGTGCCAGCAGCTTACGGACAGGGAACACCGGGGAGCTGTTTTTT.

This sequence joins TRBV30 and TRBJ1-1; D not resolved. The CDR3 has 14 residues. CDR1 GTSNPN and CDR2 SVGIG come from the germline V gene (reference sequence). Trimming took off 4 bases at V and 0 bases at J, with 12 bases between the two ends. The CDR3 bases are TGTGCCTGGATGAGGGAGATCATGAACACTGAAGCTTTCTTT. Amino acids: CAWMREIMNTEAFF.

The chain uses TRBV5-1 and TRBJ2-7; D remains unclear. The CDR3 is 17 residues long. Germline V gene sequence: CDR1 SGHRS, CDR2 YFSETQ. V lost 4 bases, J lost 2 bases, and 22 bases lay in between. Here the CDR3 reads CASSRSVMRSAPYEQYF. The CDR3, as DNA: TGCGCCAGCAGCCGATCCGTGATGAGAAGTGCTCCCTACGAGCAGTACTTC.

The rearrangement links TRBV6-1 to TRBJ1-1; the D gene is possibly TRBD1 (5 bases). V dropped 6 bases and J dropped 6 bases, with 14 bases sitting between them. Germline V gene data show CDR1 as MNHNS and CDR2 as SASEGT. There are 13 residues in the CDR3. Written as DNA, the CDR3 is TGTGCCAGCAGCGTAGACCGGGGGGCTGAAGCTTTCTTT. As protein: CASSVDRGAEAFF.

The genes are TRBV2 and TRBJ2-1; D call uncertain. Looked up from germline, CDR1 is SNHLY and CDR2 is FYNNEI. V lost 7 bases and J lost 3, with 19 bases in between. CDR3 size: 16 residues. Here the CDR3 DNA reads TGTGCCAGCAAAAGAAGAAGCACAGACAACTACAATGAGCAGTTCTTC. Protein: CASKRRSTDNYNEQFF. The variable domain in full, completed from reference TRBV2 and TRBJ2-1, reads EPEVTQTPSHQVTQMGQEVILRCVPISNHLYFYWYRQILGQKVEFLVSFYNNEISEKSEIFDDQFSVERPDGSNFTLKIRSTKLEDSAMYFCASKRRSTDNYNEQFFGPGTRLTVL.

The rearrangement links TRBV4-1 to TRBJ2-7; D uncertain. CDR3 size: 15 residues. The V end was cut by 3 bases, the J end by 1 base, with 13 bases between. CDR1 and CDR2 (germline): MGHRA, YSYEKL. The CDR3, as DNA: TGCGCCAGCAGCCATATCGTAGTTGTATCCTACGAGCAGTACTTC. Encoded protein: CASSHIVVVSYEQYF.

V gene TRBV19 combines with J gene TRBJ1-5; 7 bases are a match to TRBD1. Trimming at V came to 1 base and at J to 12 bases, leaving 12 bases not matched to a gene. The CDR3 length is 15 residues. The germline gives CDR1 LNHDA, CDR2 SQIVND (reference sequence). CDR3: CASSIGGQRADFQHF. CDR3 bases: TGTGCCAGTAGTATAGGGGGACAGCGAGCCGACTTCCAGCATTTT.

The rearrangement uses TRBV29-1 and TRBJ2-1; D is ambiguous. The V gene lost 2 bases and the J gene lost 8 bases, with 13 bases spanning the gap. The CDR3 consists of 13 residues. CDR1 and CDR2 from the germline V gene are SQVTM and ANQGSEA. DNA of the CDR3: TGCAGCGTTGAACTCAGAAACCCCCATGAGCAGTTCTTC. It specifies CSVELRNPHEQFF.